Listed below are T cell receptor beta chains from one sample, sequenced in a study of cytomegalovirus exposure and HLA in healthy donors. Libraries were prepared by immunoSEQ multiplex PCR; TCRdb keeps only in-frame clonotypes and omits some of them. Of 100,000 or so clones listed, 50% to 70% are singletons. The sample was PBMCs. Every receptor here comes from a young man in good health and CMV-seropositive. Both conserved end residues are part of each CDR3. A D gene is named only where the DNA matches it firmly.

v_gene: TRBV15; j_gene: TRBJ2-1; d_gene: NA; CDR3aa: CATSADSPYPYNEQFF; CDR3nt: TGTGCCACCAGCGCGGACAGCCCATACCCCTACAATGAGCAGTTCTTC
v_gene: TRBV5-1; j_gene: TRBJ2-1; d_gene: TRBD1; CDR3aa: CASSMQGALNEQFF; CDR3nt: TGCGCCAGCAGCATGCAGGGGGCTCTGAATGAGCAGTTCTTC
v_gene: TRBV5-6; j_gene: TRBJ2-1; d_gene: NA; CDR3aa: CASSPGVPYNEQFF; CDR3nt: TGTGCCAGCAGCCCAGGGGTACCCTACAATGAGCAGTTCTTC
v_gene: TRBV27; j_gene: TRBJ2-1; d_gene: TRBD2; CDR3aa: CASSPGGGAWEQFF; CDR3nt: TGTGCCAGCAGTCCCGGCGGGGGGGCTTGGGAGCAGTTCTTC
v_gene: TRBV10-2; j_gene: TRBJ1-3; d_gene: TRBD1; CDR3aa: CASSSGGFGNTIYF; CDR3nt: TGCGCCAGCAGTTCAGGGGGCTTTGGAAACACCATATATTTT
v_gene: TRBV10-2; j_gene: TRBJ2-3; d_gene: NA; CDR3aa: CASSVYDYTDTQYF; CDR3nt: TGCGCCAGCAGTGTGTACGACTACACAGATACGCAGTATTTT
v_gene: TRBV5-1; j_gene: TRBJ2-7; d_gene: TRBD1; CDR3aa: CASTRQGDYEQYF; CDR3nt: TGCGCCAGCACTCGACAGGGAGACTACGAGCAGTACTTC
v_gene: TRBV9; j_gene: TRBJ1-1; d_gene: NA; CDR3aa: CASSVGGQNTEAFF; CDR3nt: TGTGCCAGCAGCGTTGGCGGCCAGAACACTGAAGCTTTCTTT
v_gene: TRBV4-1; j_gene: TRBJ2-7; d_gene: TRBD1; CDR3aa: CASSLYLTGTGVYEQYF; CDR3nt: TGCGCCAGCAGCCTTTACCTCACCGGGACAGGAGTCTACGAGCAGTACTTC
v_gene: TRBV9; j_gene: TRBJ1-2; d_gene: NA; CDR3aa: CASRSSGSYGYTF; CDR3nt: TGTGCCAGCAGGTCATCGGGTTCCTATGGCTACACCTTC
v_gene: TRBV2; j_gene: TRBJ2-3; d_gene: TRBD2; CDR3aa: CASSVYGAGADTQYF; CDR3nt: TGTGCCAGCAGTGTGTATGGGGCGGGGGCAGATACGCAGTATTTT